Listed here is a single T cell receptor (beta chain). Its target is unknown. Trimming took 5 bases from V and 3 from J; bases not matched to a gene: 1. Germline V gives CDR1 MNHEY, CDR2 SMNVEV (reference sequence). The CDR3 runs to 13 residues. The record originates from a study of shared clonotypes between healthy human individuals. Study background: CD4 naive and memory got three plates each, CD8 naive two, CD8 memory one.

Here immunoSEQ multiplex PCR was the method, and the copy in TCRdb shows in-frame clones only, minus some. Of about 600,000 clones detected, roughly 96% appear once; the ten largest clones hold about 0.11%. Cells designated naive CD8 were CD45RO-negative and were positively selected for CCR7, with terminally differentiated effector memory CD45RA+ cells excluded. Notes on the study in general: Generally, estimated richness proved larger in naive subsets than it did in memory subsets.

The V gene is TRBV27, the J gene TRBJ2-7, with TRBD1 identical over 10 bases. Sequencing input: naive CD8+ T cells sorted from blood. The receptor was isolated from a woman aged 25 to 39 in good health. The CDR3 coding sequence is TGTGCCAGCAGTGGGACAGGGGTCTACGAGCAGTACTTC. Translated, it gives CASSGTGVYEQYF.